This T cell receptor (beta chain) came from a study of graft-versus-host responses after intestinal transplantation. Overall study findings and caveats: The highest levels of circulating GvH clones went along with early declines in HvG clones after transplant. Allografts of one patient group, those with graft-donor T cell macrochimerism, had high graft-versus-host to host-versus-graft clonal ratios.

The CDR3 is made up of 14 amino acids. Germline lookup yields CDR1 SQVTM and CDR2 ANQGSEA. Trimming took off 1 base at V and 0 bases at J, with 8 bases between the two ends. In regard to this clone: Its antigen remains unidentified.

The method was immunoSEQ multiplex PCR; TCRdb's version includes in-frame clones alone and lacks a portion of them. Seen here are roughly 93,000 clones, about 93% observed once, and the top ten hold 0.4% to 0.6%. The chain is built from TRBV29-1 and TRBJ2-3; maybe TRBD1 (6 bases). The material sequenced was unstimulated CD8+ T cells sorted from spleen or lymph node cells, taken before intestinal transplant. This TCR came from a human donor who received an intestinal transplant. CDR3 DNA: TGCAGCGTTGAAGGACAGGAAAGCACAGATACGCAGTATTTT. It codes for CSVEGQESTDTQYF.